This TCR beta chain was profiled in a study of cytomegalovirus exposure and HLA in healthy donors. The PCR contained 60 Vbeta and 13 Jbeta primers. TCRdb keeps only in-frame clones here, not all; method: immunoSEQ multiplex PCR. Among about 150,000 clones listed, roughly 78% were seen once. General study results and limits: Previously analyzed data showed that most TCR beta V segments were productive at a frequency of about 87% or about 30%. Listed as cytomegalovirus-associated were more than 150 TCR beta chains. An Asian-associated ancestry cluster reportedly showed fewer N-insertions than the approximately 650-donor mean in a later analysis.

Germline values: CDR1 SGHNT, CDR2 YYREEE (reference sequence). There are 16 residues in the CDR3. With 2 bases clipped from V and 0 bases from J, the junction kept 8 bases outside the gene matches. As for this clone: Antigen specificity is unknown.

This TCR was sampled from a man in his forties or fifties in good health and CMV-seropositive. Sequenced: PBMCs. V gene TRBV5-4 combines with J gene TRBJ2-7; 7 nucleotides agree with TRBD1. CDR3 in amino acids: CASSLPGQRNSYEQYF. The CDR3, as DNA: TGTGCCAGCAGCTTACCGGGACAGAGAAACTCCTACGAGCAGTACTTC.